The 11 T cell receptor beta chains reported below all come from one sample, sequenced in a study of human CD8 memory T cell subsets. UMI-labeled 5' RACE produced the TCR beta libraries. TCRdb re-called the 5' RACE reads, yielding one record per CDR3 amino acid sequence without DNA. The clone table shows roughly 9,800 distinct CDR3 sequences, with the ten largest holding 8% to 10%. Material for sequencing was CD8+ stem-like memory T cells (TSCM and TCM) sorted from PBMCs. Subset: stem-like memory CD8 T cells (TSTEM), CCR7+ PD-1- TIGIT-. The receptors originated from a human donor in good health.

Judged by frequency, this clonotype is medium-sized (0.01 to 0.1%). The chain links TRBV5-4 to TRBJ2-7; the D call from TCRdb, TRBD1, cannot be confirmed without DNA. This CDR3 comprises 13 residues. CDR1 and CDR2 (germline): SGHNT, YYREEE (reference sequence). This CDR3 is CASRLSGSYEQYF. The complete variable domain, with remaining parts taken from reference TRBV5-4 and TRBJ2-7, reads ETGVTQSPTHLIKTRGQQVTLRCSSQSGHNTVSWYQQALGQGPQFIFQYYREEENGRGNFPPRFSGLQFPNYSSELNVNALELDDSALYLCASRLSGSYEQYFGPGTRLTVT.

The rearrangement joins TRBV7-9 to TRBJ1-2; TCRdb outputs TRBD1, but without DNA this stays unchecked. The length of the CDR3 is 14 residues. CDR1 and CDR2 from the germline V gene are SEHNR and FQNEAQ (reference sequence). The CDR3 spells CASSQSDRVYGYTF. The complete variable domain, with remaining parts taken from reference TRBV7-9 and TRBJ1-2, reads DTGVSQNPRHKITKRGQNVTFRCDPISEHNRLYWYRQTLGQGPEFLTYFQNEAQLEKSRLLSDRFSAERPKGSFSTLEIQRTEQGDSAMYLCASSQSDRVYGYTFGSGTRLTVV.

The chain joins TRBV28 to TRBJ2-1; no DNA is available, so the TRBD2 call from TCRdb remains unchecked. The CDR3 length is 15 residues. CDR1 MDHEN and CDR2 SYDVKM come from the germline V gene. CDR3 residues: CASSFLAGAYNEQFF.

This chain links TRBV7-6 with TRBJ2-7. The CDR3 runs to 14 residues. Germline V gene sequence: CDR1 SGHVS, CDR2 FNYEAQ. CDR3 sequence: CASSLVSGSYEQYF.

J is TRBJ2-2 and V is TRBV4-3; TCRdb calls TRBD2, which cannot be checked without DNA. This CDR3 has 20 residues. The germline V gene has CDR1 LGHNA and CDR2 YSLEER. The CDR3 region is CASSQDMAGLAGENTGELFF.

Considering frequency, this clonotype is medium-sized. V usage is TRBV4-3 and J usage is TRBJ2-4. This CDR3 has 15 residues. Germline V CDR1 and CDR2: LGHNA, YSLEER. CDR3 sequence: CASSQDDLAKNIQYF.

In terms of frequency, this clonotype is medium-sized (0.01 to 0.1%). The rearrangement links TRBV6-2 or TRBV6-3 to TRBJ2-2; as DNA is missing, the TRBD2 call by TCRdb cannot be tested. Germline CDR1 and CDR2: MNHEY and SVGEGT. The CDR3 sequence is 15 residues long. The CDR3 sequence is CASSFSGGALGELFF.

The V call is TRBV28, the J call TRBJ1-1. CDR3 size: 11 residues. The germline V gene encodes CDR1 MDHEN and CDR2 SYDVKM. CDR3 loop: CASSFSTEAFF.

The chain employs TRBV10-3 and TRBJ2-3; TCRdb calls TRBD2, which cannot be checked without DNA. CDR1 and CDR2 from the germline V gene are ENHRY and SYGVKD. The CDR3 consists of 15 residues. The CDR3 protein is CAIRGEIASTDTQYF.

The chain has TRBV5-6 and TRBJ2-3; checking the TCRdb D call of TRBD2 is not possible without DNA. The germline gives CDR1 SGHDT, CDR2 YYEEEE. This CDR3 is 15 amino acids long. CDR3 residues: CASSILAGVGDTQYF.

CDR3 loop: CASKGGYGYEQFF. J is TRBJ2-1 and V is TRBV12-3 or TRBV12-4; TCRdb designates TRBD1, a call that cannot be tested without DNA. This CDR3 region has 13 residues.